This TCR beta chain was identified during a study of blood T cells in healthy people across ages. Regarding the study as a whole: No one knew whether donors had CMV, which possibly confounded expanded clonotype changes. A roughly linear fall in TCR beta diversity per million T cells was seen with increasing age.

The use of a sample-barcoded 5' primer and a J-beta primer mix characterized a second PCR of roughly 6 to 11 cycles. TCRdb re-analysed the 5' RACE reads in MiXCR, keeping a single row per CDR3 protein. This sample carries about 680,000 distinct CDR3 sequences, about 52% of them seen once, and the ten largest clones take around a third. CDR3 length equals 10 residues. Between the trimmed V and J ends, which lost 3 bases and 5 bases, there was a span of 5 bases. CDR1 DFQATT and CDR2 SNEGSKA come from the germline V gene (reference sequence). Comments on this clonotype: Antigen unknown.

Sequencing was carried out using blood. The chain combines TRBV20-1 with TRBJ2-7; D not certain. The clonotype was recovered from a woman between 55 and 75 years old in good health. The CDR3 nucleotides are TGCAGTGCTAGTCCAGACGAGCAGTACTTC. This sequence encodes CSASPDEQYF.